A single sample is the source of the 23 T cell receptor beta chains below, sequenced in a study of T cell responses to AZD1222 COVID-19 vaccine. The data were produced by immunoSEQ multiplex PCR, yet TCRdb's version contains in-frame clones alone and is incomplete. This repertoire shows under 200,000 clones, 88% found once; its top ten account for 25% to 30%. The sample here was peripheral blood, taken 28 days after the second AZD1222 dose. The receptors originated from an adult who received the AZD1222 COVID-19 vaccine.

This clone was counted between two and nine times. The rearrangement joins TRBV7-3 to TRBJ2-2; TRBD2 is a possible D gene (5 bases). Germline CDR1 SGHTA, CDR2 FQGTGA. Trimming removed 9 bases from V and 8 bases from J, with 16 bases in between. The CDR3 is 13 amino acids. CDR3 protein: CASSKGAVGELFF. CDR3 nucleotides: TGTGCCAGTTCGAAGGGAGCTGTTGGGGAGCTGTTTTTT.

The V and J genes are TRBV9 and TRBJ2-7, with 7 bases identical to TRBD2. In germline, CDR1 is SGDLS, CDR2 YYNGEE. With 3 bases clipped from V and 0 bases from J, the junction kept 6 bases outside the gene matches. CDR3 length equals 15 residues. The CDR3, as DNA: TGTGCCAGCAGCGGAGGTAGCGGGTACTCCTACGAGCAGTACTTC. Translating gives CASSGGSGYSYEQYF.

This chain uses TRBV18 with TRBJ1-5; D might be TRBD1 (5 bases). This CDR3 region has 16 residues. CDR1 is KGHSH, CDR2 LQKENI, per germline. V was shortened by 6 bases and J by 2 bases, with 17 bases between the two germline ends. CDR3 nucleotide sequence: TGTGCCAGCTCGCCCTACGGAGGGGAGGGCAATCAGCCCCAGCATTTT. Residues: CASSPYGGEGNQPQHF. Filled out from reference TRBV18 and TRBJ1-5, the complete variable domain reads NAGVMQNPRHLVRRRGQEARLRCSPMKGHSHVYWYRQLPEEGLKFMVYLQKENIIDESGMPKERFSAEFPKEGPSILRIQQVVRGDSAAYFCASSPYGGEGNQPQHFGDGTRLSIL.

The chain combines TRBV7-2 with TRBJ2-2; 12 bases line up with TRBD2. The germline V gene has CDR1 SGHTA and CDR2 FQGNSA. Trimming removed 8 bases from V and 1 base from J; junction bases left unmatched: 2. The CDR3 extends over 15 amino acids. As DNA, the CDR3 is TGTGCCAGCTCGACTAGCGGGAGGAACACCGGGGAGCTGTTTTTT. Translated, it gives CASSTSGRNTGELFF.

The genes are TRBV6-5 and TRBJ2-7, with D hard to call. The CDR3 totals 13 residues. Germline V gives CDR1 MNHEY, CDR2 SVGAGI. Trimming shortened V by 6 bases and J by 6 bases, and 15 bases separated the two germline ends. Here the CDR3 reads CASSPTLSVEQYF. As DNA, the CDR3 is TGTGCCAGCAGCCCCACCCTGAGCGTCGAGCAGTACTTC.

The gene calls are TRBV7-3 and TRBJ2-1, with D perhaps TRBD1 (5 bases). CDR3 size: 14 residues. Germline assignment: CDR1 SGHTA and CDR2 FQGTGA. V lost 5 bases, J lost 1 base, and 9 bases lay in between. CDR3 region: CASSPHRSYNEQFF. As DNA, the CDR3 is TGTGCCAGCAGCCCCCACAGGTCCTACAATGAGCAGTTCTTC. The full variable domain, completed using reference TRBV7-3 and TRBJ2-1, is GAGVSQTPSNKVTEKGKYVELRCDPISGHTALYWYRQSLGQGPEFLIYFQGTGAADDSGLPNDRFFAVRPEGSVSTLKIQRTERGDSAVYLCASSPHRSYNEQFFGPGTRLTVL.

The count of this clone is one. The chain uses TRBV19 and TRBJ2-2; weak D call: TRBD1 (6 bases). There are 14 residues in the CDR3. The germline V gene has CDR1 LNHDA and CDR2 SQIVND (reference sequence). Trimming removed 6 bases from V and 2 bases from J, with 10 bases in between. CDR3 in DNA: TGTGCCAGTAGATGGGACATTAACACCGGGGAGCTGTTTTTT. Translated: CASRWDINTGELFF.

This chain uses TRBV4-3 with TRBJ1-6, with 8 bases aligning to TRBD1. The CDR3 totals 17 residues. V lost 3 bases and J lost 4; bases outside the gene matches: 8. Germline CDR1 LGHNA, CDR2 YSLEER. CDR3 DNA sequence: TGCGCCAGCAGCCAGACCACAGGGGGGGATTATAATTCACCCCTCCACTTT. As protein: CASSQTTGGDYNSPLHF.

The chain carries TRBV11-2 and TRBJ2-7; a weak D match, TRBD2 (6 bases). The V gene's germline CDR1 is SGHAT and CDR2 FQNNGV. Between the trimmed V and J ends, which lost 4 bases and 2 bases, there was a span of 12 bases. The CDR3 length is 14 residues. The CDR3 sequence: CASSSGRGPYEQYF. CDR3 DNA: TGTGCCAGCAGCTCAGGGCGGGGTCCCTACGAGCAGTACTTC.

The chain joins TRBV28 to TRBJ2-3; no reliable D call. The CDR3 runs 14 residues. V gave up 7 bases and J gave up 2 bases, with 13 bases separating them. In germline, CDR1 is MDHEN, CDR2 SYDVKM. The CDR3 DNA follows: TGTGCCAGCACGTTCCAGGTATCCACAGATACGCAGTATTTT. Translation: CASTFQVSTDTQYF.

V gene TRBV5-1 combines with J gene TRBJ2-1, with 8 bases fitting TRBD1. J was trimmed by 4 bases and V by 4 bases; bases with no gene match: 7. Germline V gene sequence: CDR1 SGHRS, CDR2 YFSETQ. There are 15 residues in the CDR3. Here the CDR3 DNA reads TGCGCCAGCAGCCGTACGGGACAGGAGTACAATGAGCAGTTCTTC. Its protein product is CASSRTGQEYNEQFF.

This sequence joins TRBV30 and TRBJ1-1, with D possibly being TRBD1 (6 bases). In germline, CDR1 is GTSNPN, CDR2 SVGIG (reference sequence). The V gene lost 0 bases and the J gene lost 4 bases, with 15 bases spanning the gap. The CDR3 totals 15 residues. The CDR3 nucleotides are TGTGCCTGGAGTGTAATGAGGGGGAGAGTCACTGAAGCTTTCTTT. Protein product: CAWSVMRGRVTEAFF.

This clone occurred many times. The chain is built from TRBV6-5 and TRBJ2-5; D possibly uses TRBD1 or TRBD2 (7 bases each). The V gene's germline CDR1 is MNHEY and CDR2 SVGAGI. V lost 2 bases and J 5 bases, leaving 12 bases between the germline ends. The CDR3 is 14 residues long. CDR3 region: CASSYRQGGETQYF. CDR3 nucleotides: TGTGCCAGCAGTTACCGACAGGGAGGGGAGACCCAGTACTTC.

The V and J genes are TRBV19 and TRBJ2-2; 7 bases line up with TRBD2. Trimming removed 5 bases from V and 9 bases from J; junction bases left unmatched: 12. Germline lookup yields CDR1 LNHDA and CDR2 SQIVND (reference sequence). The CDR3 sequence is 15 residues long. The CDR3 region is CASSLSSAGARELFF. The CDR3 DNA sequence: TGTGCCAGTAGTCTAAGCTCTGCGGGAGCCAGGGAGCTGTTTTTT.

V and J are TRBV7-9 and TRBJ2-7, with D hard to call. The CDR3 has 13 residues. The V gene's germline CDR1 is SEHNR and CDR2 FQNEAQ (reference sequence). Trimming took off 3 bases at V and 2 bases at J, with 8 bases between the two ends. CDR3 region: CASSFRATYEQYF. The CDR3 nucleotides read TGTGCCAGCAGCTTCCGGGCCACCTACGAGCAGTACTTC. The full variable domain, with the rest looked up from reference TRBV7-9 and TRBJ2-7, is DTGVSQNPRHKITKRGQNVTFRCDPISEHNRLYWYRQTLGQGPEFLTYFQNEAQLEKSRLLSDRFSAERPKGSFSTLEIQRTEQGDSAMYLCASSFRATYEQYFGPGTRLTVT.

The CDR3 region is CASRGSSYNSPLHF. CDR3 nucleotides: TGTGCCAGCAGGGGAAGCTCCTATAATTCACCCCTCCACTTT. The V call is TRBV27, the J call TRBJ1-6; D is unresolved. This CDR3 is built from 14 residues. The germline V gene encodes CDR1 MNHEY and CDR2 SMNVEV (reference sequence). V was cut by 6 bases and J by 0 bases, with 6 bases left in between.

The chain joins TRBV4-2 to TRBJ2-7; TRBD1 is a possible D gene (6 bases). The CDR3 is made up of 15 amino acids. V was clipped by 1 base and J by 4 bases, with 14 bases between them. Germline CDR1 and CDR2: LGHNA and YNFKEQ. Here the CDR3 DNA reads TGTGCCAGCAGCCAAGGACAGGACAGTTCTTACGAGCAGTACTTC. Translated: CASSQGQDSSYEQYF.

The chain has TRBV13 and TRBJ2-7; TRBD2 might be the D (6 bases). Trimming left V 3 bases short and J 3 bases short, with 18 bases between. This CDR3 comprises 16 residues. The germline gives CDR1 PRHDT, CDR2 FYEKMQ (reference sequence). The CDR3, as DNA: TGTGCCAGCAGCTTGGGGGGAGGCCCCCCTTTCTACGAGCAGTACTTC. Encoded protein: CASSLGGGPPFYEQYF.

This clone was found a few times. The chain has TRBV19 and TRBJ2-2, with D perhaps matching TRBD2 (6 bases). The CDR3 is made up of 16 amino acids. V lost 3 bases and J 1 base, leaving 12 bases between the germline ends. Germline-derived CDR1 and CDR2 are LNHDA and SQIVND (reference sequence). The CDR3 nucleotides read TGTGCCAGTAGTATTATGGTAGCGGAGAACACCGGGGAGCTGTTTTTT. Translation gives CASSIMVAENTGELFF.

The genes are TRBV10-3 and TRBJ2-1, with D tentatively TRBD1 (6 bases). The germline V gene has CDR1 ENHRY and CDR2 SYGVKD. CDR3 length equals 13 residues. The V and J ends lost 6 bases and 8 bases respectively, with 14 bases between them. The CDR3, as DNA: TGTGCCATCAGGGCAGGGGAAATCGATGAGCAGTTCTTC. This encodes CAIRAGEIDEQFF.

CDR3 amino acids: CSVTIGVSNQPQHF. CDR3 in DNA: TGCAGCGTTACTATCGGAGTGAGCAATCAGCCCCAGCATTTT. The chain joins TRBV29-1 to TRBJ1-5, with D unclear. V gave up 5 bases and J gave up 1 base, with 12 bases separating them. Germline CDR1 and CDR2: SQVTM and ANQGSEA. The CDR3 consists of 14 residues.

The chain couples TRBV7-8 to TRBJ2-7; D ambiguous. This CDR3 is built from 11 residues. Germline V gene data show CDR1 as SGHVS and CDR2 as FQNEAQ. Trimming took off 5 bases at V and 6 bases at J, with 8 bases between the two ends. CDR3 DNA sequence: TGTGCCAGCAGCCGCGTGGGCGAGCAGTACTTC. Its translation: CASSRVGEQYF.

The CDR3 DNA reads as TGTGCCAGCAACTTGGCGGACGGCTACACCTTC. Its protein is CASNLADGYTF. This chain uses TRBV2 with TRBJ1-2; D not certain. The CDR3 extends over 11 amino acids. V shed 7 bases and J shed 8 bases, with 11 bases lying between them. The germline V gene encodes CDR1 SNHLY and CDR2 FYNNEI.